The TCR beta chain described here comes from a study of OX40 agonist ivuxolimab in advanced cancers. The repertoire was sequenced with immunoSEQ multiplex PCR; TCRdb's copy has only in-frame clones and lacks some. Of 85,000 to 130,000 clones in the sample, roughly nine tenths are singletons; the top ten hold approximately 0.3%. The germline gives CDR1 MNHEY, CDR2 SVGAGI. V shed 7 bases, J shed 9 bases, and the junction held 7 bases outside the gene matches. The CDR3 runs 13 residues. The chain employs TRBV6-5 and TRBJ2-3; 10 bases match TRBD2. The receptor's source is an adult with an advanced solid tumor such as melanoma, head and neck, liver or kidney cancer. The sample was CD4+ or CD8+ T cells sorted from blood, taken in a trial of the OX40 agonist ivuxolimab. CDR3 sequence (DNA): TGTGCCAGCAAAGAGGCTAGCGGGAGAACGCAGTATTTT. Amino acids: CASKEASGRTQYF.